Following are 14 T cell receptor beta chains from one sample sequenced in a study of cytomegalovirus exposure and HLA in healthy donors. The PCR contained 60 Vbeta and 13 Jbeta primers. TCRdb's table, derived via immunoSEQ multiplex PCR, lists solely in-frame clones and lacks some. In total, the table holds under 200,000 clones. Sequences were obtained from PBMCs. The receptors were sampled from a man aged 25 to 40 in good health and CMV-seronegative.

The genes are TRBV29-1 and TRBJ2-7; 10 nucleotides align to TRBD1. Germline loops: CDR1 SQVTM, CDR2 ANQGSEA. J gave up 1 base and V 7 bases, and 10 bases lay outside the gene matches. The CDR3 loop spans 15 amino acids. The CDR3 protein is CSGSGQGSSSYEQYF. The CDR3 bases are TGCAGCGGATCGGGACAGGGGTCTTCTTCCTACGAGCAGTACTTC.

J is TRBJ2-7 and V is TRBV4-3, with 10 positions matching TRBD1. This CDR3 comprises 15 residues. V shed 0 bases, J shed 6 bases, and the junction held 5 bases outside the gene matches. CDR1 is LGHNA and CDR2 is YSLEER in the germline V gene. CDR3 coding DNA: TGCGCCAGCAGCCAAGATCGACAGGGGGCTGGCGAGCAGTACTTC. Its translation is CASSQDRQGAGEQYF.

The chain combines TRBV7-3 with TRBJ1-1; D possibly corresponds to TRBD1 (5 bases). Germline V gene sequence: CDR1 SGHTA, CDR2 FQGTGA. V was clipped by 5 bases and J by 3 bases, with 10 bases between them. The CDR3 extends over 13 amino acids. CDR3 DNA: TGTGCCAGCAGCCGACAGCTTGACACTGAAGCTTTCTTT. Translation: CASSRQLDTEAFF.

The chain combines TRBV14 with TRBJ1-2, with D uncertain. Trimming took off 0 bases at V and 10 bases at J, with 6 bases between the two ends. From germline, CDR1 is SGHDN and CDR2 FVKESK. The CDR3 covers 11 residues. The DNA for the CDR3 is TGTGCCAGCAGCCAAGATGAGGCCTACACCTTC. Encoded protein: CASSQDEAYTF.

A remark on this clone: One end of the junction varies from germline; a read error may be responsible. The rearrangement links TRBV18 to TRBJ2-7; D gene ambiguous. This CDR3 spans 13 amino acids. CDR1 is KGHSH and CDR2 is LQKENI in the germline V gene. CDR3: CAGSPGLFDEQYF. The DNA for the CDR3 is TGTGCCGGCTCACCAGGCCTCTTCGACGAGCAGTACTTC.

V gene TRBV7-9 combines with J gene TRBJ2-5; D ambiguous. This CDR3 has 16 residues. From germline, CDR1 is SEHNR and CDR2 FQNEAQ (reference sequence). Trimming took 6 bases from V and 2 from J, leaving 19 bases between them. CDR3 sequence: CASSKRLTSTQETQYF. CDR3 nucleotides: TGTGCCAGCAGTAAGAGGCTTACTTCCACGCAAGAGACCCAGTACTTC. Drawing the rest from reference TRBV7-9 and TRBJ2-5, the complete variable domain is DTGVSQNPRHKITKRGQNVTFRCDPISEHNRLYWYRQTLGQGPEFLTYFQNEAQLEKSRLLSDRFSAERPKGSFSTLEIQRTEQGDSAMYLCASSKRLTSTQETQYFGPGTRLLVL.

The chain has TRBV25-1 and TRBJ1-5; no clear D gene. There are 12 residues in the CDR3. Germline-derived CDR1 and CDR2 are MGHDK and SYGVNS. V lost 6 bases, J lost 5 bases, and 8 bases lay in between. The CDR3 nucleotides are TGTGCCAGCAGGGGCCGGTATCAGCCCCAGCATTTT. Amino acids: CASRGRYQPQHF.

This chain connects TRBV6-5 to TRBJ1-6, with 8 bases aligning to TRBD1. The CDR3 covers 16 residues. CDR1 MNHEY and CDR2 SVGAGI come from the germline V gene. Unmatched junction bases numbered 8, after V lost 2 bases and J lost 8 bases. The CDR3 loop reads CASSYGFGTGDSPLHF. In DNA, the CDR3 is TGTGCCAGCAGTTACGGCTTCGGGACAGGAGATTCACCCCTCCACTTT.

The genes are TRBV15 and TRBJ2-3; TRBD2 is a possible D gene (7 bases). The V end lost 6 bases, the J end lost 2 bases, and 21 bases lay between the germline ends. CDR3 size: 17 residues. Germline CDR1 is LNHNV and CDR2 is YYDKDF (reference sequence). CDR3 sequence: CATSSRGRRLATDTQYF. The DNA for the CDR3 is TGTGCCACCAGTTCGAGGGGGAGGAGACTAGCCACAGATACGCAGTATTTT. Looking up the rest from reference TRBV15 and TRBJ2-3 gives the full variable domain: DAMVIQNPRYQVTQFGKPVTLSCSQTLNHNVMYWYQQKSSQAPKLLFHYYDKDFNNEADTPDNFQSRRPNTSFCFLDIRSPGLGDTAMYLCATSSRGRRLATDTQYFGPGTRLTVL.

The chain links TRBV7-2 to TRBJ2-5; D remains ambiguous. CDR3 length: 15 amino acids. CDR1 is SGHTA and CDR2 is FQGNSA in the germline V gene. V was cut by 5 bases and J by 2 bases, with 15 bases left in between. The CDR3, as DNA: TGTGCCAGCAGCCGGAGCTATGGATCACAAGAGACCCAGTACTTC. Its protein is CASSRSYGSQETQYF.

V gene TRBV11-3 combines with J gene TRBJ2-5, with D tentatively TRBD1 (5 bases). The CDR3 is 14 residues long. Germline V gene lookup returns CDR1 SGHNT and CDR2 YENEEA. V was pared by 1 base and J by 3 bases, with 9 bases between. DNA of the CDR3: TGTGCCAGCAGCTTAGGGGGCGGTGAAGAGACCCAGTACTTC. Translated, it gives CASSLGGGEETQYF.

The chain uses TRBV19 and TRBJ1-2; D ambiguous. Germline CDR1 is LNHDA and CDR2 is SQIVND (reference sequence). The CDR3 runs 15 residues. V was clipped by 2 bases and J by 1 base, with 11 bases between them. CDR3 bases: TGTGCCAGTAGTATATGGGCCAATGGTAACTATGGCTACACCTTC. Protein: CASSIWANGNYGYTF.

This sequence joins TRBV2 and TRBJ1-2; D remains ambiguous. CDR3 length equals 11 residues. Trimming took off 7 bases at V and 4 bases at J, with 7 bases between the two ends. Germline loops: CDR1 SNHLY, CDR2 FYNNEI. CDR3 in amino acids: CASTPSYGYTF. CDR3 nucleotides: TGTGCCAGCACCCCCAGCTATGGCTACACCTTC.

With regard to this clone: One junction end disagrees with the germline gene, perhaps due to a read error. V usage is TRBV7-9 and J usage is TRBJ1-1; a possible D gene is TRBD1 (5 bases). The germline V gene has CDR1 SEHNR and CDR2 FQNEAQ (reference sequence). The CDR3 is 16 amino acids. The CDR3 region has the DNA TGTGCCTGCAGTTGGGTGGGGGGACGAGGGAACACTGAAGCTTTCTTT. Translating it yields CACSWVGGRGNTEAFF.